A selection of T cell receptor beta chains follows, all from one sample in a study of T cells in localized non-small cell lung cancer. Generated by immunoSEQ multiplex PCR, the TCRdb table keeps only in-frame clones and is missing some. The table lists about 26,000 clones, approximately 90% of them singletons. Sample: peripheral blood, taken before any cancer treatment. Receptors originate from a female donor over 55 with stage II squamous cell lung carcinoma. Each CDR3 is given with its conserved first and last residue. The D gene is left open where the match is weak. Part of the rows lack a size; the others show once, few, many or a class for expanded clones.

TRBV2	-	-	TRBJ1-3	CASSGPLGSGNTIYF	TGTGCCAGCAGTGGACCCCTGGGCAGCGGAAACACCATATATTTT
TRBV2	-	-	TRBJ1-2	CASGANYGYTF	TGTGCCAGCGGGGCTAACTATGGCTACACCTTC
TRBV19	-	-	TRBJ2-6	CASSIRGSGANVLTF	TGTGCCAGTAGTATTCGGGGGAGCGGGGCCAACGTCCTGACTTTC
TRBV5-5	-	-	TRBJ2-7	CASSSPPFLTMEQYF	TGTGCCAGCAGCTCCCCCCCTTTCCTTACGATGGAGCAGTACTTC
TRBV6-4	-	-	TRBJ2-6	CASSPNGAGANVLTF	TGTGCCAGCAGCCCCAATGGGGCTGGGGCCAACGTCCTGACTTTC
TRBV30	-	TRBD2	TRBJ2-3	CAWRSIAGGPDTQYF	TGTGCCTGGCGTAGCATAGCGGGGGGGCCAGATACGCAGTATTTT
TRBV6-4	-	-	TRBJ1-6	CASSAWVLNSPLHF	TGTGCCAGCAGTGCCTGGGTCTTGAATTCACCCCTCCACTTT
TRBV5-4	-	TRBD2	TRBJ2-7	CASSPRGLARSYEQYF	TGTGCCAGCAGCCCCCGGGGACTAGCGCGCTCCTACGAGCAGTACTTC
TRBV9	-	TRBD1	TRBJ2-3	CASSVSGQGTDTQYF	TGTGCCAGCAGCGTGTCGGGACAGGGAACAGATACGCAGTATTTT
TRBV25-1	-	-	TRBJ2-1	CASSGTYNEQFF	TGTGCCAGCAGTGGAACATACAATGAGCAGTTCTTC
TRBV27	-	TRBD1	TRBJ1-6	CASSLLGGQGWSPLHF	TGTGCCAGCAGTTTATTAGGCGGACAGGGTTGGTCACCCCTCCACTTT
TRBV20-1	-	-	TRBJ1-1	CSASKGPEAFF	TGCAGTGCTAGTAAAGGACCTGAAGCTTTCTTT
TRBV21-1	few	-	TRBJ2-2	CASYGLAGDLSLGTGELFF	TGTGCCAGCTATGGACTAGCGGGAGACCTATCCCTGGGAACCGGGGAGCTGTTTTTT
TRBV4-1	-	TRBD1	TRBJ1-3	CASSHLATGGFGGNTIYF	TGCGCCAGCAGCCATTTGGCGACAGGGGGCTTCGGCGGAAACACCATATATTTT
TRBV5-5	-	TRBD1	TRBJ1-3	CASSTQGSRDTIYF	TGTGCCAGCAGCACACAGGGGAGCAGGGACACCATATATTTT
TRBV7-7	-	-	TRBJ2-1	CASSLASAGTESYNEQFF	TGTGCTAGCAGCTTAGCGTCTGCGGGAACCGAGTCCTACAATGAGCAGTTCTTC
TRBV7-2	-	TRBD1	TRBJ2-7	CASSLGTGGYYEQYF	TGTGCCAGCAGCTTAGGCACAGGGGGCTACTACGAGCAGTACTTC
TRBV4-1	-	TRBD2	TRBJ2-1	CASSQSGGGAFNEQFF	TGCGCCAGCAGCCAATCGGGCGGGGGGGCCTTCAATGAGCAGTTCTTC
TRBV5-8	-	-	TRBJ2-3	CASTARTDTQYF	TGTGCCAGCACTGCACGGACAGATACGCAGTATTTT
TRBV7-7	-	-	TRBJ2-3	CASSQANGGGTQYF	TGTGCTAGCAGCCAGGCGAACGGGGGCGGTACGCAGTATTTT
TRBV6-1	-	-	TRBJ1-1	CAVGRNPNTEAFF	TGTGCCGTGGGCCGAAACCCTAACACTGAAGCTTTCTTT
TRBV5-4	-	TRBD1	TRBJ1-1	CASSSGQGTEAFF	TGTGCCAGCAGCTCGGGACAGGGAACTGAAGCTTTCTTT
TRBV19	-	TRBD1	TRBJ1-1	CASSPWDRGSTEAFF	TGTGCCAGTAGTCCTTGGGACAGGGGTAGCACTGAAGCTTTCTTT
TRBV30	once	TRBD2	TRBJ2-2	CAWSPKLAGRNTGELFF	TGTGCCTGGAGTCCAAAACTAGCGGGGCGGAACACCGGGGAGCTGTTTTTT
TRBV20-1	once	-	TRBJ2-1	CSATKKNEQFF	TGCAGTGCTACTAAAAAAAATGAGCAGTTCTTC
TRBV9	-	-	TRBJ1-2	CASSVAPRSYGYTF	TGTGCCAGCAGCGTAGCTCCTAGGTCTTATGGCTACACCTTC
TRBV28	-	TRBD2	TRBJ2-5	CASSAGGPVRETQYF	TGTGCCAGCTCCGCGGGGGGGCCCGTGCGGGAGACCCAGTACTTC
TRBV23-1	-	-	TRBJ1-2	CASSQTQPALTNYGYTF	TGCGCCAGCAGTCAAACTCAGCCAGCATTAACTAACTATGGCTACACCTTC
TRBV18	-	-	TRBJ2-7	CASSRGLTSYEQYF	TGTGCCAGCTCAAGAGGATTAACGTCCTACGAGCAGTACTTC
TRBV6-5	-	TRBD2	TRBJ2-1	CASRTSGGAPEQFF	TGTGCCAGCAGGACTAGCGGGGGGGCCCCTGAGCAGTTCTTC
TRBV5-1	-	-	TRBJ1-4	CASSSGRTATNEKLFF	TGCGCCAGCAGCTCAGGACGGACTGCAACTAATGAAAAACTGTTTTTT
TRBV11-2	once	-	TRBJ1-1	CASSPLARNTEAFF	TGTGCCAGCAGCCCCCTCGCGCGGAACACTGAAGCTTTCTTT
TRBV6-4	-	-	TRBJ2-2	CASSDVAGRKTGELFF	TGTGCCAGCAGTGACGTCGCGGGACGTAAGACCGGGGAGCTGTTTTTT
TRBV19	-	-	TRBJ1-2	CASSIPNGGRSTNYGYTF	TGTGCCAGTAGTATCCCCAATGGGGGTCGATCTACTAACTATGGCTACACCTTC
TRBV5-6	once	TRBD2	TRBJ2-1	CASSFLAGVQFF	TGTGCCAGCAGTTTTCTAGCGGGAGTGCAGTTCTTC
TRBV5-1	-	-	TRBJ2-3	CASSSTDTQYF	TGCGCCAGCAGCTCCACAGATACGCAGTATTTT
TRBV5-4	-	-	TRBJ1-1	CASSPGLVNTEAFF	TGTGCCAGCAGCCCGGGACTTGTGAACACTGAAGCTTTCTTT
TRBV20-1	-	-	TRBJ1-1	CSAALSAEAFF	TGCAGTGCCGCATTAAGTGCTGAAGCTTTCTTT
TRBV7-2	once	TRBD2	TRBJ2-3	CASSLGGRRGRDTQYF	TGTGCCAGCAGCTTAGGGGGCCGGCGGGGGAGGGATACGCAGTATTTT
TRBV5-1	-	-	TRBJ1-2	CASSSLGGRREGYTF	TGCGCCAGCAGCTCCTTAGGGGGTAGAAGGGAGGGCTACACCTTC
TRBV19	-	-	TRBJ1-2	CASSVEGGYGYTF	TGTGCCAGTAGTGTGGAAGGAGGCTATGGCTACACCTTC
TRBV11-2	-	TRBD1	TRBJ1-5	CASSLGDRGLGQPQHF	TGTGCCAGCAGCTTAGGGGACAGGGGGCTGGGTCAGCCCCAGCATTTT
TRBV15	-	-	TRBJ1-1	CATSASGLNTEAFF	TGTGCCACCAGCGCATCAGGGTTGAACACTGAAGCTTTCTTT
TRBV5-1	-	-	TRBJ2-2	CASSRTGLNTGELFF	TGCGCCAGCAGCAGAACGGGACTTAACACCGGGGAGCTGTTTTTT
TRBV5-1	-	TRBD2	TRBJ2-3	CASRLAGRTDTQYF	TGCGCCAGCAGACTAGCGGGACGCACAGATACGCAGTATTTT
TRBV4-2	-	-	TRBJ1-1	CASSQTGTMNTEAFF	TGTGCCAGCAGCCAAACAGGGACAATGAACACTGAAGCTTTCTTT
TRBV10-3	-	-	TRBJ2-1	CAISGTVPYEQFF	TGTGCCATCAGTGGGACAGTACCGTATGAGCAGTTCTTC
TRBV15	-	TRBD1	TRBJ1-4	CATSRDLKGAGEKLFF	TGTGCCACCAGCAGAGATCTGAAGGGGGCTGGTGAAAAACTGTTTTTT
TRBV6-5	-	TRBD1	TRBJ1-6	CASRAPTGDNSPLHF	TGTGCCAGCAGAGCCCCGACAGGGGATAATTCACCCCTCCACTTT
TRBV7-2	-	-	TRBJ1-1	CASSLRVGGALNTEAFF	TGTGCCAGCAGCTTAAGGGTAGGAGGGGCCTTGAACACTGAAGCTTTCTTT
TRBV5-1	-	-	TRBJ2-3	CASSLVSSVSDTQYF	TGCGCCAGCAGCTTGGTATCCTCGGTCTCAGATACGCAGTATTTT
TRBV13	-	-	TRBJ1-3	CASRPLGSGNTIYF	TGTGCCAGCAGACCCTTGGGCTCTGGAAACACCATATATTTT